A selection of T cell receptor beta chains follows, all from one sample in a study of graft-versus-host responses after intestinal transplantation. The method was immunoSEQ multiplex PCR; TCRdb's version includes in-frame clones alone and lacks a portion of them. This table holds tens of thousands of clones, 91% found once. No antigen has been identified for these receptors. Sequenced here: unstimulated CD8+ T cells sorted from spleen or lymph node cells, sampled before intestinal transplant. The receptors come from a human donor who received an intestinal transplant. Both conserved end residues are part of each CDR3. A D gene is named only where the DNA matches it firmly. The listing skips clone size in some rows; elsewhere it reads once, few, many or a size class.

v_gene: TRBV28; abundance: -; j_gene: TRBJ1-5; d_gene: -; CDR3aa: CASRQLGGNNQPQHF; CDR3nt: TGTGCCAGCAGGCAATTGGGGGGGAACAATCAGCCCCAGCATTTT
v_gene: TRBV6-5; abundance: -; j_gene: TRBJ1-1; d_gene: -; CDR3aa: CASSYSSGAEAFF; CDR3nt: TGTGCCAGCAGTTACTCATCCGGGGCTGAAGCTTTCTTT
v_gene: TRBV19; abundance: -; j_gene: TRBJ2-3; d_gene: TRBD2; CDR3aa: CASSHNGWGRTSGGWDTQYF; CDR3nt: TGTGCCAGTAGCCATAATGGGTGGGGCAGGACTAGCGGGGGATGGGATACGCAGTATTTT
v_gene: TRBV30; abundance: -; j_gene: TRBJ1-1; d_gene: -; CDR3aa: CAWSVVWGLNTEAFF; CDR3nt: TGTGCCTGGAGTGTAGTCTGGGGGCTGAACACTGAAGCTTTCTTT
v_gene: TRBV7-9; abundance: -; j_gene: TRBJ2-7; d_gene: -; CDR3aa: CASSSGGSYEQYF; CDR3nt: TGTGCCAGCAGCTCCGGGGGATCCTACGAGCAGTACTTC
v_gene: TRBV5-1; abundance: -; j_gene: TRBJ2-7; d_gene: -; CDR3aa: CASSLVGAGYEQYF; CDR3nt: TGCGCCAGCAGCTTGGTAGGTGCGGGCTACGAGCAGTACTTC
v_gene: TRBV7-9; abundance: -; j_gene: TRBJ1-3; d_gene: -; CDR3aa: CASKQGGNTIYF; CDR3nt: TGTGCCAGCAAACAGGGTGGAAACACCATATATTTT
v_gene: TRBV5-4; abundance: -; j_gene: TRBJ2-7; d_gene: TRBD1; CDR3aa: CASSLSPGQGAIHEQYF; CDR3nt: TGTGCCAGCAGCTTGAGTCCGGGACAGGGGGCGATCCACGAGCAGTACTTC
v_gene: TRBV6-5; abundance: once; j_gene: TRBJ1-2; d_gene: TRBD1; CDR3aa: CASSYSGTANYGYTF; CDR3nt: TGTGCCAGCAGTTACTCGGGGACAGCTAACTATGGCTACACCTTC
v_gene: TRBV10-2; abundance: -; j_gene: TRBJ2-7; d_gene: -; CDR3aa: CASSEGVADEQYF; CDR3nt: TGCGCCAGCAGTGAGGGGGTAGCGGACGAGCAGTACTTC
v_gene: TRBV27; abundance: once; j_gene: TRBJ1-4; d_gene: -; CDR3aa: CASSPRDTHEKLFF; CDR3nt: TGTGCCAGCAGTCCCCGGGACACTCATGAAAAACTGTTTTTT
v_gene: TRBV7-9; abundance: -; j_gene: TRBJ2-7; d_gene: -; CDR3aa: CASSLASDGEQYF; CDR3nt: TGTGCCAGCAGCTTAGCAAGCGACGGCGAGCAGTACTTC
v_gene: TRBV28; abundance: -; j_gene: TRBJ1-4; d_gene: -; CDR3aa: CASSLEGVEGEKLFF; CDR3nt: TGTGCCAGCAGTTTAGAAGGAGTCGAGGGTGAAAAACTGTTTTTT
v_gene: TRBV7-9; abundance: -; j_gene: TRBJ2-1; d_gene: TRBD2; CDR3aa: CASSFAGGPNEQFF; CDR3nt: TGTGCCAGCAGCTTTGCGGGAGGGCCCAATGAGCAGTTCTTC
v_gene: TRBV6-5; abundance: -; j_gene: TRBJ1-2; d_gene: TRBD1; CDR3aa: CASRPDRGNYGYTF; CDR3nt: TGTGCCAGCAGACCGGACAGGGGGAACTATGGCTACACCTTC
v_gene: TRBV5-8; abundance: -; j_gene: TRBJ1-3; d_gene: TRBD1; CDR3aa: CASSFSRGRNTIYF; CDR3nt: TGTGCCAGCAGCTTCTCCAGGGGGCGAAACACCATATATTTT